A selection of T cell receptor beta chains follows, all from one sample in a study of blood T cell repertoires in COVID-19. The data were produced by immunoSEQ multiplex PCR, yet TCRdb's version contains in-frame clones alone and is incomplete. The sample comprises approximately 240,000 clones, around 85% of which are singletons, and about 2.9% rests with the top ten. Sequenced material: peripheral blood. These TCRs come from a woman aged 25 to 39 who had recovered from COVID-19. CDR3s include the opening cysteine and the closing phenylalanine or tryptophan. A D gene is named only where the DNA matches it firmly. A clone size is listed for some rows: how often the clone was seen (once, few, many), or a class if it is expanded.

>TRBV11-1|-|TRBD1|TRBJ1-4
TGTGCCAGCAGCTACCGACAGGGGACTAATGAAAAACTGTTTTTT
CASSYRQGTNEKLFF
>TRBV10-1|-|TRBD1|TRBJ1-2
TGCGCCCCTTGTTCCTCGGGACAGGGGGCGCCTGGCTACACCTTC
CAPCSSGQGAPGYTF
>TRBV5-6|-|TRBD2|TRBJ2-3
TGTGCCAGCAGCATAACTAGCGGGGTGGATACGCAGTATTTT
CASSITSGVDTQYF
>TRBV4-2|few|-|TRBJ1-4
TGTGCCAGCAGCCAAAACAGGGTTGAAAAACTGTTTTTT
CASSQNRVEKLFF
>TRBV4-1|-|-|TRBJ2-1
TGCGCCAGCAGCGGACGATTAGCGGCACCCTACAATGAGCAGTTCTTC
CASSGRLAAPYNEQFF
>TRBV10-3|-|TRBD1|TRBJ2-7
TGTGCCATCAGTGAGCTGACAGGGTCGGAAGAGCAGTACTTC
CAISELTGSEEQYF
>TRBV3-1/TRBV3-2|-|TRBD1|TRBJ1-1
TGTGCCAGCAGCCGGGACAGGGCGGACACTGAAGCTTTCTTT
CASSRDRADTEAFF
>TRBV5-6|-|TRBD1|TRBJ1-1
TGTGCCAGCAGCTTGTGGCAGGGGGTACGGGCCACTGAAGCTTTCTTT
CASSLWQGVRATEAFF
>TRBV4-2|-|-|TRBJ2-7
TGTGCCAGCAGCCAAGATGTGACGGGCGAGCAGTACTTC
CASSQDVTGEQYF
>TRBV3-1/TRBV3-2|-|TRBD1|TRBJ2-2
TGTGCCAGCAATTCAGGACAGGGGAACACCGGGGAGCTGTTTTTT
CASNSGQGNTGELFF
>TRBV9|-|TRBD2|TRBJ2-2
TGTGCCAGCAGCGCTCGGACTAGCGGGGGGCTAAGGTCCGGGGAGCTGTTTTTT
CASSARTSGGLRSGELFF
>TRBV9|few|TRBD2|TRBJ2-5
TGTGCCAGCAGCGGGCAGCGGGGGGGCGGCGAGACCCAGTACTTC
CASSGQRGGGETQYF
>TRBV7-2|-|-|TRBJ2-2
TGTGCCAGCAGCGGCGGGCAGGCCGGGGAGCTGTTTTTT
CASSGGQAGELFF
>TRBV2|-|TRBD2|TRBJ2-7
TGTGCCAGCAGTGAGAGGCGGGGGGGCCGTTCCTACGAGCAGTACTTC
CASSERRGGRSYEQYF
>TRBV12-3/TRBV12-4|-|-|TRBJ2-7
TGTGCCAGCAGTTTATCCCAGGGCTACGAGCAGTACTTC
CASSLSQGYEQYF
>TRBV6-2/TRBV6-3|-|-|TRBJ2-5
TGTGCCAGCAGTTACTCGACTAGAGAAGAGACCCAGTACTTC
CASSYSTREETQYF
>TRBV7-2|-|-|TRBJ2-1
TGTGCCAGCAGCTTTAGAGGGGGGGTCCCTAAATTCTCCTACAATGAGCAGTTCTTC
CASSFRGGVPKFSYNEQFF
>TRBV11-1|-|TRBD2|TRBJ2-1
TGTGCCAGCAGTTTCTTAAGCGGGGGCTACAATGAGCAGTTCTTC
CASSFLSGGYNEQFF
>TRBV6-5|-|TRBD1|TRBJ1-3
TGTGCCAGCCGGGACAGGGGTACTTCTGGAAACACCATATATTTT
CASRDRGTSGNTIYF
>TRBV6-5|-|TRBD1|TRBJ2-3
TGTGCCAGCAGTTACTTTCCGGGACAGGGTACAGATACGCAGTATTTT
CASSYFPGQGTDTQYF
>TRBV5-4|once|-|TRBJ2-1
TGTGCCAGCAGCCAAGCCTTATACAATGAGCAGTTCTTC
CASSQALYNEQFF
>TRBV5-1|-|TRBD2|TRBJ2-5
TGCGCCAGCAGCATTACCCCCCCTAGCGGGGGGAACCAAGAGACCCAGTACTTC
CASSITPPSGGNQETQYF
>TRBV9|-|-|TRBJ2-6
TGTGCCAGCAGCGCCACTAGCACTAGCTCTGGGGCCAACGTCCTGACTTTC
CASSATSTSSGANVLTF
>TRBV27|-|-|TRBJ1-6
TGTGCCAGCACTCCCCGCTCCTATAATTCACCCCTCCACTTT
CASTPRSYNSPLHF
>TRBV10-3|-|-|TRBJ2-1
TGTGCCATCAGTGAGAGGCGGGACTCCTACAATGAGCAGTTCTTC
CAISERRDSYNEQFF
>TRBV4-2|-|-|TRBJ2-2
TGTGCCGTCGGGGATTCGAACACCGGGGAGCTGTTTTTT
CAVGDSNTGELFF
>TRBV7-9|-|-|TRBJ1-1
TGTGCCAGCAGCTTAAAGTACCGCAAGGGGTTATACACTGAAGCTTTCTTT
CASSLKYRKGLYTEAFF
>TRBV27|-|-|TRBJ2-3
TGTGCCAGCAGTTCTGTAGATACGCAGTATTTT
CASSSVDTQYF
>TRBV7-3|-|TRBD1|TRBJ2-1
TGTGCCAGCAGCCCCGGGACAGGGAATTACAATGAGCAGTTCTTC
CASSPGTGNYNEQFF
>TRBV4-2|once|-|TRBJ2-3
TGTGCCAGCAGCCAAGATGACTCCGCGCAGTATTTT
CASSQDDSAQYF
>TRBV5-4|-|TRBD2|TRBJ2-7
TGTGCCAGCAGCTTGGGACTAGCGGGGACCTTCTCCTACGAGCAGTACTTC
CASSLGLAGTFSYEQYF
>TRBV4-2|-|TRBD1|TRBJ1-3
TGTGCCAGCAGCCATCCGGGACAGGGGGAAAACACCATATATTTT
CASSHPGQGENTIYF
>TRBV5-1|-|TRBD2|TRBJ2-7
TGCGCCAGCAGCCCCGGGGGGGACGGTTTCGAGCAGTACTTC
CASSPGGDGFEQYF
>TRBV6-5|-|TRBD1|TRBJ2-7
TGTGCCAGCAAAAAGGGGCAGGGGGCAGGTTACGAGCAGTACTTC
CASKKGQGAGYEQYF
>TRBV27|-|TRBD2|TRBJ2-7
TGTGCCAGCAGTTTATCGGGAATAGCGGGGGGGTACGAGCAGTACTTC
CASSLSGIAGGYEQYF
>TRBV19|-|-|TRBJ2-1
TGTGCCAGTAGTCCACGGTCCGGGGTAAGGAGCAATGAGCAGTTCTTC
CASSPRSGVRSNEQFF
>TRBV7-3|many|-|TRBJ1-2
TGTGCCAGCAGCCCTACATCACAGGGCACCAATGGCTACACCTTC
CASSPTSQGTNGYTF
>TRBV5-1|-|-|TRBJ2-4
TGCGCCAGCAGCCCGGGCGGGGAGAACATTCAGTACTTC
CASSPGGENIQYF
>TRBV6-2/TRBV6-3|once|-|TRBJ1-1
TGTGCCAGCAGCCCGGTCGTATCGAGCACTGAAGCTTTCTTT
CASSPVVSSTEAFF
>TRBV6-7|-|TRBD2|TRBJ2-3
TGTGCCAGCAGTTGCGAAACCCTAGCGGGGGGGCTTAATGTGGGCACAGATACGCAGTATTTT
CASSCETLAGGLNVGTDTQYF
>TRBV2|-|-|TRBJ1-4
TGTGCCAGCAGTGTACAGGGACCTAATGAAAAACTGTTTTTT
CASSVQGPNEKLFF
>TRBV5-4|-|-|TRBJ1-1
TGTGCCAGCAGCTTGGCGGGACTCGGGGACACTGAAGCTTTCTTT
CASSLAGLGDTEAFF
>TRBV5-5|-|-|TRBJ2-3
TGTGCCAGCAGCTCCTTACGGGGGGATACGCAGTATTTT
CASSSLRGDTQYF
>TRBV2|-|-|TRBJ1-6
TGTGCCAGCAGTGACAGGGCGGGGAGCTCCTATAATTCACCCCTCCACTTT
CASSDRAGSSYNSPLHF
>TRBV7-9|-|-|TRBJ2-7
TGTGCCAGCAGCCCCTCGGAGTTCGACGAGCAGTACTTC
CASSPSEFDEQYF
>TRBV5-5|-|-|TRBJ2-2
TGTGCCAGCAGTGAGGGCCCCGGTACCGGGGAGCTGTTTTTT
CASSEGPGTGELFF
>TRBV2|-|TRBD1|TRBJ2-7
TGTGCCAGCAGCCGCAGGGGCAGGGGGTCCTACGAGCAGTACTTC
CASSRRGRGSYEQYF
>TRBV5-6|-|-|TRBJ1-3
TGTGCCAGCAGCGCCCGCACACGCCGAGGAGGAAACACCATATATTTT
CASSARTRRGGNTIYF
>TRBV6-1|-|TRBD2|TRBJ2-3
TGTGCCAGCAGTGAATGGAGGACTAGCGCCACAGATACGCAGTATTTT
CASSEWRTSATDTQYF
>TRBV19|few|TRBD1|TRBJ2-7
TGTGCCAGTAGCCCCTTTTCGGCCAGGGGGTTTATCTACGAGCAGTACTTC
CASSPFSARGFIYEQYF
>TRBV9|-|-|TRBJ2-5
TGTGCCAGCAGCTCCAGTTCCTGGCAAGAGACCCAGTACTTC
CASSSSSWQETQYF
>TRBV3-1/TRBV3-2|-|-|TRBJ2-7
TGTGCCAGCAGCCTTACCCCGAGAACCTACGAGCAGTACTTC
CASSLTPRTYEQYF
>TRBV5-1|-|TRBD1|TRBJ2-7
TGCGCCAGCAGCTTACAGGGGAAATCCTACGAGCAGTACTTC
CASSLQGKSYEQYF
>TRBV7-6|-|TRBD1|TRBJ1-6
TGTGCCAGCAGTGATCGACAGGGGAATTCACCCCTCCACTTT
CASSDRQGNSPLHF
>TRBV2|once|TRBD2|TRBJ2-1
TGTGCCAGCCCCGGGACTAGCGGATACAATGAGCAGTTCTTC
CASPGTSGYNEQFF